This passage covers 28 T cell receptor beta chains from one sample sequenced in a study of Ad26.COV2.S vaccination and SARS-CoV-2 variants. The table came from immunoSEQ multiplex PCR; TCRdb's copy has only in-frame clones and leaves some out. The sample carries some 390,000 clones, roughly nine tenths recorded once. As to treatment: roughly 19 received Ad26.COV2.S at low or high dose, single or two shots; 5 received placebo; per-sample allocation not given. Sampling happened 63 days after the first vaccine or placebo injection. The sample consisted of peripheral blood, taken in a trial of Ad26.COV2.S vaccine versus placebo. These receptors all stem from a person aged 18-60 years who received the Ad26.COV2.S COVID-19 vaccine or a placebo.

The CDR3: CASSLDALQETQYF. In DNA, the CDR3 is TGTGCCAGCAGCTTGGACGCCCTACAAGAGACCCAGTACTTC. This chain joins TRBV7-2 and TRBJ2-5; unclear D gene. CDR3 length equals 14 residues. The V gene lost 3 bases and the J gene lost 2 bases, with 10 bases spanning the gap. Germline loops: CDR1 SGHTA, CDR2 FQGNSA.

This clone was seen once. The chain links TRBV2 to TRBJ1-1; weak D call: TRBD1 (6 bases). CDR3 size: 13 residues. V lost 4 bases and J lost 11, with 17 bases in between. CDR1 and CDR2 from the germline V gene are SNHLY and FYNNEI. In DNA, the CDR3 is TGTGCCAGCAGTGTCGAACAGGGATCAACGGCTTTCTTT. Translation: CASSVEQGSTAFF. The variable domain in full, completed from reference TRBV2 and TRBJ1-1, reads EPEVTQTPSHQVTQMGQEVILRCVPISNHLYFYWYRQILGQKVEFLVSFYNNEISEKSEIFDDQFSVERPDGSNFTLKIRSTKLEDSAMYFCASSVEQGSTAFFGQGTRLTVV.

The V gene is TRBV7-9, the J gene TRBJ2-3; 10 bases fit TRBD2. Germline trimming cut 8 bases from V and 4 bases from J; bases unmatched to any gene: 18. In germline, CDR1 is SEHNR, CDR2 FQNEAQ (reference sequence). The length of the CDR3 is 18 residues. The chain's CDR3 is CASGAGSSSGRVADTQYF. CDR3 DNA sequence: TGTGCCAGCGGAGCGGGATCCTCGAGCGGGAGGGTTGCAGATACGCAGTATTTT.

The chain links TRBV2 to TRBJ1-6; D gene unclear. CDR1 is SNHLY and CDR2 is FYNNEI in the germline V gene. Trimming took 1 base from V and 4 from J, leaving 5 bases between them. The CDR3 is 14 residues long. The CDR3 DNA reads TGTGCCAGCAGTGAAGGCAGGTATAATTCACCCCTCCACTTT. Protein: CASSEGRYNSPLHF.

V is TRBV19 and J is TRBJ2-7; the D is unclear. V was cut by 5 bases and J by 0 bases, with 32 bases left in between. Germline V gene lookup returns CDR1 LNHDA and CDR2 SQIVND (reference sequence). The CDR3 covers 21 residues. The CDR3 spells CASSPRTSPDRASFSSYEQYF. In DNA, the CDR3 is TGTGCCAGTAGTCCCAGGACCAGCCCAGACCGTGCCTCGTTTAGCTCCTACGAGCAGTACTTC. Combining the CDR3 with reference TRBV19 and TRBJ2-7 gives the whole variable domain DGGITQSPKYLFRKEGQNVTLSCEQNLNHDAMYWYRQDPGQGLRLIYYSQIVNDFQKGDIAEGYSVSREKKESFPLTVTSAQKNPTAFYLCASSPRTSPDRASFSSYEQYFGPGTRLTVT.

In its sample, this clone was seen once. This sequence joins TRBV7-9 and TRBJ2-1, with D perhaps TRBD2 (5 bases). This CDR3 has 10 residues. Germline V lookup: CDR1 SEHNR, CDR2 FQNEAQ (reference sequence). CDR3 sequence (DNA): TGTGCGGCGGGCTTGTTTGCGCAGTTCTTC. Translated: CAAGLFAQFF. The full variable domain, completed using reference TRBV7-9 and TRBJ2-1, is DTGVSQNPRHKITKRGQNVTFRCDPISEHNRLYWYRQTLGQGPEFLTYFQNEAQLEKSRLLSDRFSAERPKGSFSTLEIQRTEQGDSAMYLCAAGLFAQFFGPGTRLTVL.

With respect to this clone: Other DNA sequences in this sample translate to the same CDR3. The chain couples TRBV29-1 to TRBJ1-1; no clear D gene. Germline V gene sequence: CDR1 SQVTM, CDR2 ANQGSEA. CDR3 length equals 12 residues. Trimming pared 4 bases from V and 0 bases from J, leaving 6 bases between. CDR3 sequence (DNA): TGCAGCGTTGTGAGGATGAACACTGAAGCTTTCTTT. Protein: CSVVRMNTEAFF.

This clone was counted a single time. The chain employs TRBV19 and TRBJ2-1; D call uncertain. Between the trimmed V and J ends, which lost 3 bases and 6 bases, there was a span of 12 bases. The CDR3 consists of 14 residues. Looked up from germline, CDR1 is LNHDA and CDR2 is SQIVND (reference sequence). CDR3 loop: CASSISGAPNEQFF. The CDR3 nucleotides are TGTGCCAGTAGTATTTCTGGAGCCCCCAATGAGCAGTTCTTC.

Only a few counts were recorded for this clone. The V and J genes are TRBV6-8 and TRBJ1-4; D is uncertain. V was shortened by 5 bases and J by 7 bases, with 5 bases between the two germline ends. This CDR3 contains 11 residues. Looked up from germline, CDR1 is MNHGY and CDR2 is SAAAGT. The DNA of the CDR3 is TGTGCCAGCAGTACCATTGAAAAACTGTTTTTT. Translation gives CASSTIEKLFF.

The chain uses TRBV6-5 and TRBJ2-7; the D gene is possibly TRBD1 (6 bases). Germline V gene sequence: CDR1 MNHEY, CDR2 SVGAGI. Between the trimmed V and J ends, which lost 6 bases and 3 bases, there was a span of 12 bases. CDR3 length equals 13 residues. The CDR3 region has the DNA TGTGCCAGCAGGGAGCCAGGGGACTACGAGCAGTACTTC. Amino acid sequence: CASREPGDYEQYF.

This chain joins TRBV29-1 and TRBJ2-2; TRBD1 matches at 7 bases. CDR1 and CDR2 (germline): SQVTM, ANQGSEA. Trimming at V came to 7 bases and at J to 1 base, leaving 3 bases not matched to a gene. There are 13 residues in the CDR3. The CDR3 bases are TGCAGCGCTCGGGACAGGAACACCGGGGAGCTGTTTTTT. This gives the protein CSARDRNTGELFF.

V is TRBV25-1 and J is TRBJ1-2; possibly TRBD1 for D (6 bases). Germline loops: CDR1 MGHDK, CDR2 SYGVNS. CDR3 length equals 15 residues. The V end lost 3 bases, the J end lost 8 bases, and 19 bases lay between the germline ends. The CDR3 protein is CASSDSGARTGGYTF. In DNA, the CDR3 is TGTGCCAGCAGTGATTCGGGGGCGCGTACAGGAGGCTACACCTTC.

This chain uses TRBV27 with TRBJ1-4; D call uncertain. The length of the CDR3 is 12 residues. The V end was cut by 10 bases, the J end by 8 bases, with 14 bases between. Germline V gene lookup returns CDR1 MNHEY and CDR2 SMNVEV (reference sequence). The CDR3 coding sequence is TGTGCCACACAAGATTACAAGGAAAAACTGTTTTTT. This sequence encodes CATQDYKEKLFF.

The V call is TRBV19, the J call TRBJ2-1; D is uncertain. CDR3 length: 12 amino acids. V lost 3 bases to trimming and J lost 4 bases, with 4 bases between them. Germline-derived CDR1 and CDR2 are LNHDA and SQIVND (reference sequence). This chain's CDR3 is CASSIMYNEQFF. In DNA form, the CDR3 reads TGTGCCAGTAGTATTATGTACAATGAGCAGTTCTTC.

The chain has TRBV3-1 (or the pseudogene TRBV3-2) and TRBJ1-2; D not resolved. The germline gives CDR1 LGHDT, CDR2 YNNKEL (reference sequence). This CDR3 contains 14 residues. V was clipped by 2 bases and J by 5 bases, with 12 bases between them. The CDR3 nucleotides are TGTGCCAGCAGCCAACAGTCTGGAGCTTATGGCTACACCTTC. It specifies CASSQQSGAYGYTF.

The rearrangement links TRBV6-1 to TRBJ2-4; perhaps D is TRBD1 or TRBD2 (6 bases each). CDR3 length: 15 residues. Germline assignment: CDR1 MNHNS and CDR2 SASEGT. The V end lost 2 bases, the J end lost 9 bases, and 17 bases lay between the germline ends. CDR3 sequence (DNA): TGTGCCAGCAGTGAATTCTTAGTCGGGGGCGTCATTCAGTACTTC. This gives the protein CASSEFLVGGVIQYF.

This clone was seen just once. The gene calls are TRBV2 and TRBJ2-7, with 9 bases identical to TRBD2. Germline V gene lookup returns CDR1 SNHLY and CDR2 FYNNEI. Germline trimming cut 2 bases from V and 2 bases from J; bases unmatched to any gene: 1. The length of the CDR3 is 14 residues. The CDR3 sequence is CASSELAGTYEQYF. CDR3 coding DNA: TGTGCCAGCAGTGAACTAGCGGGGACCTACGAGCAGTACTTC.

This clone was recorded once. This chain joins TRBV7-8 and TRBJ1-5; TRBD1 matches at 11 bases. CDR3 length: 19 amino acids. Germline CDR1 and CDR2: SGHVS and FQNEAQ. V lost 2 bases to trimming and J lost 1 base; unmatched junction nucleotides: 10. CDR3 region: CASSLRPRTGGLSNQPQHF. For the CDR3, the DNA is TGTGCCAGCAGCTTACGACCCCGGACAGGGGGCTTAAGCAATCAGCCCCAGCATTTT.

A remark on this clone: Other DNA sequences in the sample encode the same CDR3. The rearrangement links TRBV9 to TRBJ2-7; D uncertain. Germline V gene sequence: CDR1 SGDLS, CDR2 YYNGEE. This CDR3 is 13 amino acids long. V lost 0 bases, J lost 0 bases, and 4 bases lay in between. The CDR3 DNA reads TGTGCCAGCAGCGTAGATGGCTCCTACGAGCAGTACTTC. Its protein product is CASSVDGSYEQYF.

For the CDR3, the DNA is TGTGCCAGTAGGTCAGGGGTCTACAAATGGGGGGACTCGAATCTTAACTATGGCTACACCTTC. Its translation: CASRSGVYKWGDSNLNYGYTF. The chain is built from TRBV19 and TRBJ1-2, with D maybe TRBD1 (6 bases). The CDR3 consists of 21 residues. The germline gives CDR1 LNHDA, CDR2 SQIVND (reference sequence). V gave up 6 bases and J gave up 1 base, with 33 bases separating them.

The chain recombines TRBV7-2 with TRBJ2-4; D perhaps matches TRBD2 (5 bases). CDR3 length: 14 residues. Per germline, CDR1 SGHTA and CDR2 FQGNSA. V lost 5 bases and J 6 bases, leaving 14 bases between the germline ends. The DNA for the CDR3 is TGTGCCAGCAGCCCCTCTTCGGGGTTAAACATTCAGTACTTC. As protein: CASSPSSGLNIQYF.

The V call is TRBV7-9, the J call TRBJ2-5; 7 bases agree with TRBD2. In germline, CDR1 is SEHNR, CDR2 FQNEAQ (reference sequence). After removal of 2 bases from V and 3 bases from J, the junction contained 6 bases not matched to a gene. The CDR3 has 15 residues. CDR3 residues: CASSLPSGGEETQYF. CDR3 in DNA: TGTGCCAGCAGCTTACCCTCGGGGGGTGAAGAGACCCAGTACTTC.

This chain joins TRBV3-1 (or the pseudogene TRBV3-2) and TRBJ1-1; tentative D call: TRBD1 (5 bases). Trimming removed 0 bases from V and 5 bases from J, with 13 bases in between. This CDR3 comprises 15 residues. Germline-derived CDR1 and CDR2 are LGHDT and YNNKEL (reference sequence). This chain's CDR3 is CASSQDSDRGTEAFF. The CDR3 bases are TGTGCCAGCAGCCAAGATTCGGACCGGGGGACTGAAGCTTTCTTT.

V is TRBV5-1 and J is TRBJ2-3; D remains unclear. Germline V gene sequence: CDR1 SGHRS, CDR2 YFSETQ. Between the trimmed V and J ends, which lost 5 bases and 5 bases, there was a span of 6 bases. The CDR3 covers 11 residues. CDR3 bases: TGCGCCAGCAGGAACGGAGATACGCAGTATTTT. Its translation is CASRNGDTQYF.

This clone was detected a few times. CDR3 region: CASSLSWGKRNEQFF. The DNA for the CDR3 is TGTGCCAGCAGCTTATCATGGGGAAAGCGCAATGAGCAGTTCTTC. V and J are TRBV7-9 and TRBJ2-1; D is unresolved. Germline V gene sequence: CDR1 SEHNR, CDR2 FQNEAQ (reference sequence). Trimming left V 2 bases short and J 6 bases short, with 14 bases between. This CDR3 region has 15 residues.

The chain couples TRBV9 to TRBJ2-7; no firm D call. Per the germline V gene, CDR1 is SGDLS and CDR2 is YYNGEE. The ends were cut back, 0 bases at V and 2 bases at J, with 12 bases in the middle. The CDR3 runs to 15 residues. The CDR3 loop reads CASSVEGGGAYEQYF. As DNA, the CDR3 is TGTGCCAGCAGCGTAGAGGGTGGCGGTGCCTACGAGCAGTACTTC.

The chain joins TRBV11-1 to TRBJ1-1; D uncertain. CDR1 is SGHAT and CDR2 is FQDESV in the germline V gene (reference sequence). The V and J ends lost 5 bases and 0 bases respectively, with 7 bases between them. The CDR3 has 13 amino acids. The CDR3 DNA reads TGTGCCAGCAGCATGGAGATGAACACTGAAGCTTTCTTT. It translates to CASSMEMNTEAFF.

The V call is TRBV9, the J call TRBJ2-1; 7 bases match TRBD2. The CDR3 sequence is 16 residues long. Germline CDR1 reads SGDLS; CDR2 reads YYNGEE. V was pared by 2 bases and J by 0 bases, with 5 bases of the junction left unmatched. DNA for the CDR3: TGTGCCAGCAGCGTCTGGGGCGGGAGCTCCTACAATGAGCAGTTCTTC. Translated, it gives CASSVWGGSSYNEQFF.